Below, one T cell receptor beta chain is given with its context. Its antigen is unidentified. These data originate in a study of cytomegalovirus exposure and HLA in healthy donors. Study conclusions and caveats: It was shown in a later analysis that HLA-associated TCR beta chains were more clonally expanded than other, equally common chains. Researchers reportedly found TCR beta sequences accurately predicted most subjects' HLA-A and HLA-B alleles. HLA alleles showed associations with around 15,000 TCR beta sequences in a later analysis, at a 0.05 false discovery rate.

The PCR employed 60 Vbeta primers together with 13 Jbeta primers. Per the original data handling: An analysis performed later counted 70 million to 90 million unique TCR beta chains (approximately 12 million of them shared). Some clones are missing from TCRdb's copy, which holds only in-frame ones; the method was immunoSEQ multiplex PCR. V and J calls and clone size are copied from that table; D and trimming were computed from the DNA. The top ten hold roughly 19% of the sample, which has nearly 100,000 clones, roughly four fifths seen once. The CDR3 runs 14 residues. Germline V gene sequence: CDR1 ENHRY, CDR2 SYGVKD. Unmatched junction bases numbered 9, after V lost 3 bases and J lost 10 bases.

The receptor was isolated from a woman aged 55 to 70 in good health and CMV-seropositive. The rearrangement joins TRBV10-3 to TRBJ2-1; TRBD2 aligns across 7 bases. Material for sequencing was PBMCs. DNA of the CDR3: TGTGCCATCAGTGATACAGGACTAGTAGGCGAGCAGTTCTTC. It codes for CAISDTGLVGEQFF.